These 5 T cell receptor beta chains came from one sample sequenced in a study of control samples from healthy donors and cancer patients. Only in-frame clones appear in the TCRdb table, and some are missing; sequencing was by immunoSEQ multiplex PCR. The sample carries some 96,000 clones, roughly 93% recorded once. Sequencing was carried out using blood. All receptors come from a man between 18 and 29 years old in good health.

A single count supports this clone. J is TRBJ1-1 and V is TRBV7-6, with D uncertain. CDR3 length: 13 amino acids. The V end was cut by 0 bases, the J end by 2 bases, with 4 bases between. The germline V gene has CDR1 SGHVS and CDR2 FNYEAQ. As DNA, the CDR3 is TGTGCCAGCAGCTTAGCAGATAACACTGAAGCTTTCTTT. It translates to CASSLADNTEAFF.

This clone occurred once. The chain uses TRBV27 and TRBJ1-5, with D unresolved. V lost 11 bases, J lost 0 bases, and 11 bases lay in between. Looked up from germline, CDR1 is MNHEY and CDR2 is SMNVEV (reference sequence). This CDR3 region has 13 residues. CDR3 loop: CARIGNSNQPQHF. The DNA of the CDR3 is TGTGCCCGAATCGGGAATAGCAATCAGCCCCAGCATTTT.

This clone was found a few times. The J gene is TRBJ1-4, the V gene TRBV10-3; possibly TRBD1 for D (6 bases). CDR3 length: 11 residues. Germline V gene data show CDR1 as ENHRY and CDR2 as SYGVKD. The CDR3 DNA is TGTGCGAGCAGGGGAGATGAAAAACTGTTTTTT. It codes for CASRGDEKLFF.

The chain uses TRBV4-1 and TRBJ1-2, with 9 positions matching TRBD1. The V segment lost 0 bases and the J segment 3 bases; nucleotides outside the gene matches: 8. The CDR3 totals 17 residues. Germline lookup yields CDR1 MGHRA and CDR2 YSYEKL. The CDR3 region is CASSQEFIQGAYYGYTF. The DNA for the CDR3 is TGCGCCAGCAGCCAAGAATTTATACAGGGGGCCTACTATGGCTACACCTTC.

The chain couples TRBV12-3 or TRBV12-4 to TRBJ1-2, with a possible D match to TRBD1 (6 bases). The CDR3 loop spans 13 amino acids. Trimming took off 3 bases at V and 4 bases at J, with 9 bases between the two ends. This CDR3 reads CASSLRGTYGYTF. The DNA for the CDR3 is TGTGCCAGCAGTTTGAGGGGGACCTATGGCTACACCTTC.